These T cell receptor beta chains were read from a single sample in a study of T-cell reconstitution after alpha-beta-depleted transplantation in children. TCRdb ran MiXCR on the PCR reads and lists one entry per CDR3 protein. Of around 960,000 distinct CDR3 sequences listed, about 30% are singletons. The sequences come from PBMCs, mostly from graft donor cells, collected 360 days after TCRalphabeta/CD19-depleted stem cell transplant. These receptors were collected from a boy under two years old who had a stem cell transplant for SCID, so the T cells may come from the graft donor. Both conserved end residues are trimmed from each CDR3.

CDR3 protein,V gene
ASSLEAGKHNEQF,TRBV7-2
ASSLGRRRNTEAF,TRBV12-3/TRBV12-4
ASSVAVGDNEQF,TRBV9
SARRGLRNTGELF,TRBV20-1
ASSPASAIEQF,TRBV18
ASSYPQPSGGHYEQY,TRBV6-5
ASKFRYFGTILSDTQY,TRBV2
ASRTGGGTGELF,TRBV27
ASRGGNGDTQY,TRBV12-3/TRBV12-4
ASQGGGGNIQY,TRBV6-1
ASSLLQPGAF,TRBV5-8
ASSQGGLAGGLGSYEQY,TRBV4-2
ASSLEPGQRFGYT,TRBV5-1
SARQTYPTGELF,TRBV20-1
ASSPSGAVNQPQH,TRBV12-3/TRBV12-4
ASSSWAIGGFTEAF,TRBV6-5
ASSFPQRTDTQY,TRBV7-6
ASSERQGGTQY,TRBV2
ASSWGGGEQETQY,TRBV7-9
ASSVGAGANYGYT,TRBV9
ASRVTTNEKLF,TRBV6-6
ATSMGGRYNEQF,TRBV24-1
ASSPPGLAGGGELF,TRBV11-2
ASSSISGGVTDTQY,TRBV7-8
ASSTGVLREGKVEAF,TRBV7-9
ASSLSPGLDTQY,TRBV5-1
ASSSFGTSNTDTQY,TRBV6-5
ASSQGSRGRKDQETQY,TRBV4-3
ASSLNTAYEQY,TRBV7-9
ASRDSLSTDTQY,TRBV27
ASSFPGTSGGLSTDTQY,TRBV5-1
ASSLSGTGVPEQY,TRBV28
ASSQVGGGNTEAF,TRBV4-2
ASSSTIPGTSGGVADTQY,TRBV12-3/TRBV12-4
ASSLGSQGETQY,TRBV5-1
ASSLESPRAGANVLT,TRBV18
ASRLGGRPEAF,TRBV6-1
ASSPQLRAGETQY,TRBV7-6
ASSGVLGTTYNEQF,TRBV5-4
ASRLGLAKNIQY,TRBV5-1
ASSFRLAGASTDTQY,TRBV7-2
SVAGALGANVLT,TRBV29-1
ASSPLGGWENTGELF,TRBV7-9
ASSPSPGQGGTEAF,TRBV12-3/TRBV12-4
ASSLTGEESEQF,TRBV28
ATSRERGWWFGLNEQF,TRBV15
ASSDYRAPVAKNIQY,TRBV5-6
ASSGSPGSGETQY,TRBV7-7
ASRVGSNQPQH,TRBV5-5
ASSLTRQAIDTQY,TRBV12-3/TRBV12-4
ASTLVGLRQGRGSTEAF,TRBV19
SARAVLSYNEQF,TRBV20-1
ASSLAVPPRTQY,TRBV28
ASTNQGFTYSGANVLT,TRBV28
ASSSSGQPLSTDTQY,TRBV7-9
ASSLGGLANYGVEEQF,TRBV5-1
ASSFRDRDFKTEAF,TRBV12-3/TRBV12-4
ASTFRVGTEAF,TRBV12-3/TRBV12-4
ASSVVGGNNEQF,TRBV9